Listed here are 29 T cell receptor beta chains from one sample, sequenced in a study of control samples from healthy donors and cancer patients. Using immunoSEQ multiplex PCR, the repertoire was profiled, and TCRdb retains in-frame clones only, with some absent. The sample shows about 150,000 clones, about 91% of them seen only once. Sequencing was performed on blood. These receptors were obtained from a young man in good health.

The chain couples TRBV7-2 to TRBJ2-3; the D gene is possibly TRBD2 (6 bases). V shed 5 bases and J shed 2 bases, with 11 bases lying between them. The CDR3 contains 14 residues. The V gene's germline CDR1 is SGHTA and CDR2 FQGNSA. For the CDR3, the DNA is TGTGCCAGCAGCCCGGGACTGTACACAGATACGCAGTATTTT. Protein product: CASSPGLYTDTQYF. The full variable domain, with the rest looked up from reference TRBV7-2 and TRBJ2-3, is GAGVSQSPSNKVTEKGKDVELRCDPISGHTALYWYRQSLGQGLEFLIYFQGNSAPDKSGLPSDRFSAERTGGSVSTLTIQRTQQEDSAVYLCASSPGLYTDTQYFGPGTRLTVL.

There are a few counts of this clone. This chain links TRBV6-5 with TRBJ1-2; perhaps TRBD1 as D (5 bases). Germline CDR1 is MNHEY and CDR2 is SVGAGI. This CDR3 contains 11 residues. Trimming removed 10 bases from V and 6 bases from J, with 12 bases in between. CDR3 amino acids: CATGDSDGYTF. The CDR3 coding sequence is TGTGCCACCGGGGACTCTGATGGCTACACCTTC.

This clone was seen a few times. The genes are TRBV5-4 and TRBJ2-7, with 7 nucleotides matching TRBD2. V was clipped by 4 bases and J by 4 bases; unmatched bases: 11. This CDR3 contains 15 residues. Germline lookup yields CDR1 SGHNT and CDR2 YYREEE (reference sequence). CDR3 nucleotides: TGTGCCAGCAGCGATGCCCTAGCGGTGGTTTACGAGCAGTACTTC. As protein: CASSDALAVVYEQYF.

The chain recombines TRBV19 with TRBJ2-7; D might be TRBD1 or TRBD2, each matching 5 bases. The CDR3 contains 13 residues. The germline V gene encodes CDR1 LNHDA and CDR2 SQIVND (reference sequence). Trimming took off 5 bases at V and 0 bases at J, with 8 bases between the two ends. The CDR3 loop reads CASSPGASYEQYF. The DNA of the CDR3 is TGTGCCAGTAGTCCCGGGGCCTCCTACGAGCAGTACTTC.

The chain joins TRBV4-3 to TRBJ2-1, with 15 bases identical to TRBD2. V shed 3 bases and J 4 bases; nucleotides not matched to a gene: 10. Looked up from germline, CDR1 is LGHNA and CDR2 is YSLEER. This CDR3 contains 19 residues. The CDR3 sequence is CASSQFTGGLAGGYNEQFF. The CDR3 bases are TGCGCCAGCAGCCAGTTCACCGGGGGACTAGCGGGGGGATACAATGAGCAGTTCTTC.

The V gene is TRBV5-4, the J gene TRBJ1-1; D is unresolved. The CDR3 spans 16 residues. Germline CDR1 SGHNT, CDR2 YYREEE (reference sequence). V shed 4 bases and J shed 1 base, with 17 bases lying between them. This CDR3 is CASSPSMNRGNTEAFF. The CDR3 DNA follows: TGTGCCAGCAGCCCATCAATGAATCGGGGGAACACTGAAGCTTTCTTT.

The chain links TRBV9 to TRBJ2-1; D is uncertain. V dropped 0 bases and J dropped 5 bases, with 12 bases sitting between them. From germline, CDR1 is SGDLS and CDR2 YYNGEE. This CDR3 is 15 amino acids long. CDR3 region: CASSVEVMPHNEQFF. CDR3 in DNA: TGTGCCAGCAGCGTAGAAGTCATGCCCCACAATGAGCAGTTCTTC.

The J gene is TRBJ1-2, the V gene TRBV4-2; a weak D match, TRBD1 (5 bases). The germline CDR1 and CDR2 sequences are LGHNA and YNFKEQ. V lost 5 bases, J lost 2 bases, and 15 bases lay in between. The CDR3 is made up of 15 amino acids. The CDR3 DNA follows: TGTGCCAGCAGCTCAGTCTTGGGGGGGAACTATGGCTACACCTTC. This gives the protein CASSSVLGGNYGYTF.

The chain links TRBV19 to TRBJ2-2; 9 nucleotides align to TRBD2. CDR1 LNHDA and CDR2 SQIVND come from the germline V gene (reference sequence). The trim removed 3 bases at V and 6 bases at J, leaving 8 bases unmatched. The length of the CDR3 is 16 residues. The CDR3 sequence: CASSMVAGGISGELFF. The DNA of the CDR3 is TGTGCCAGTAGTATGGTGGCGGGGGGGATTTCCGGGGAGCTGTTTTTT.

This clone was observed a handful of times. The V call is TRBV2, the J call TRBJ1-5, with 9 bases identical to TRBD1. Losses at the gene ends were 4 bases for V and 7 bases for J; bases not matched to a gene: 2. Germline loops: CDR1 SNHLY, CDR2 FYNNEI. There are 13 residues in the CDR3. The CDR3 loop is CASSGQGDQPQHF. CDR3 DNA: TGTGCCAGCAGTGGACAGGGGGACCAGCCCCAGCATTTT.

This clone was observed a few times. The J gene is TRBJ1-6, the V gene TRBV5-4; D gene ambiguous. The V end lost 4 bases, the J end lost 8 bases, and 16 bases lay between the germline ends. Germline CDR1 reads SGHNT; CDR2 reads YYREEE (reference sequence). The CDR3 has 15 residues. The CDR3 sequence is CASSPGPATDSPLHF. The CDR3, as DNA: TGTGCCAGCAGCCCGGGCCCGGCAACGGATTCACCCCTCCACTTT.

The CDR3 is CAWSVQNEQFF. CDR3 in DNA: TGTGCCTGGAGTGTACAGAATGAGCAGTTCTTC. The V gene is TRBV30, the J gene TRBJ2-1; D call uncertain. Germline V gene sequence: CDR1 GTSNPN, CDR2 SVGIG (reference sequence). The CDR3 covers 11 residues. Trimming pared 0 bases from V and 7 bases from J, leaving 4 bases between.

As DNA, the CDR3 is TGTGCCAGCAGTTCAAAGAGGGCAGGCGGGGGGCTAGGCTATGGCTACACCTTC. Its protein product is CASSSKRAGGGLGYGYTF. The chain couples TRBV25-1 to TRBJ1-2, with D perhaps TRBD1 (6 bases). The length of the CDR3 is 18 residues. Germline CDR1 and CDR2: MGHDK and SYGVNS. V lost 5 bases and J lost 4, with 26 bases in between.

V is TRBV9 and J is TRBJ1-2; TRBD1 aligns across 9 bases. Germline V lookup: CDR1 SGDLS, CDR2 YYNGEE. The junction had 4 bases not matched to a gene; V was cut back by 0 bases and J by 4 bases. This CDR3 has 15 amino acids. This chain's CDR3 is CASSVGGTGIYGYTF. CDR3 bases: TGTGCCAGCAGCGTAGGAGGGACAGGGATCTATGGCTACACCTTC.

The CDR3 loop is CASSSDRYGYTF. In DNA form, the CDR3 reads TGTGCCAGCAGCTCGGACAGATATGGCTACACCTTC. This chain connects TRBV5-4 to TRBJ1-2, with TRBD1 as a possible D gene (6 bases). V was cut by 3 bases and J by 5 bases, with 8 bases left in between. The V gene's germline CDR1 is SGHNT and CDR2 YYREEE (reference sequence). The CDR3 has 12 amino acids.

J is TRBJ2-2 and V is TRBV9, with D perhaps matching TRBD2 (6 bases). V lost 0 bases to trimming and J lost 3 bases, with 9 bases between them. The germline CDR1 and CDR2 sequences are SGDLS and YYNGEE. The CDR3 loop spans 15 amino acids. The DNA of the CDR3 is TGTGCCAGCAGCGTAGGTGGAGGGGACACCGGGGAGCTGTTTTTT. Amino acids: CASSVGGGDTGELFF.

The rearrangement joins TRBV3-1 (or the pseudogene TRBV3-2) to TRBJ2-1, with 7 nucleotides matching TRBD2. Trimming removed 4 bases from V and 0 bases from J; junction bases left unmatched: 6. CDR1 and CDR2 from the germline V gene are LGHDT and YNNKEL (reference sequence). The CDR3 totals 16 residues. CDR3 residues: CASSPRGVFSYNEQFF. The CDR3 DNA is TGTGCCAGCAGCCCCCGGGGGGTCTTCTCCTACAATGAGCAGTTCTTC.

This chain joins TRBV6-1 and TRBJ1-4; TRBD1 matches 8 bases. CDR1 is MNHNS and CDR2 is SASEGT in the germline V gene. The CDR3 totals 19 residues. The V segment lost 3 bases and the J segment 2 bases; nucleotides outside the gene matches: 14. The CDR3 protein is CASSEVDRGKRETNEKLFF. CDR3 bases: TGTGCCAGCAGTGAGGTTGACAGGGGCAAACGGGAGACTAATGAAAAACTGTTTTTT.

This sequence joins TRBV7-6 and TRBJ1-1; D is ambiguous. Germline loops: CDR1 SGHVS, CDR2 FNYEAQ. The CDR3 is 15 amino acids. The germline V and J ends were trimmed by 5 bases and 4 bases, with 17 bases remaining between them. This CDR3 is CASSLNGEVGTEAFF. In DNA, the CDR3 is TGTGCCAGCAGCCTAAACGGGGAGGTCGGCACTGAAGCTTTCTTT.

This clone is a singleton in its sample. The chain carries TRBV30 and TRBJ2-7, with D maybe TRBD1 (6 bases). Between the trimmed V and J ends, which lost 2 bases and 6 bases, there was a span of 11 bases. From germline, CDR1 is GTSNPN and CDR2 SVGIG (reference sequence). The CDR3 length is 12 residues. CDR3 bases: TGTGCCTGGAGTCTGACAGGAGGCGAGCAGTACTTC. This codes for CAWSLTGGEQYF.

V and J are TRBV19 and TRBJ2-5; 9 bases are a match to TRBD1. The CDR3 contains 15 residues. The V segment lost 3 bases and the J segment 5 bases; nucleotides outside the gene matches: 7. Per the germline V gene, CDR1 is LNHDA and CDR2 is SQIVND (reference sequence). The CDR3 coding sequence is TGTGCCAGTAGTATGGTCACAGGGGGCAAGGAGACCCAGTACTTC. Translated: CASSMVTGGKETQYF.

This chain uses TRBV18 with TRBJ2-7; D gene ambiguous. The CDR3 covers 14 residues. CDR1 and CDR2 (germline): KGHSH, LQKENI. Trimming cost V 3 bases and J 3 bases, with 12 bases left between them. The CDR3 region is CASSPTSDFYEQYF. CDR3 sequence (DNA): TGTGCCAGCTCACCGACCTCTGACTTCTACGAGCAGTACTTC.

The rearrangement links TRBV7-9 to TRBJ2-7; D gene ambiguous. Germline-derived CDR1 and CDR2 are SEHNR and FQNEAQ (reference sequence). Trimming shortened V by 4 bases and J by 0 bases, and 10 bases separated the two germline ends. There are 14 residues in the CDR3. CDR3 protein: CASSSYSDSYEQYF. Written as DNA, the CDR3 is TGTGCCAGCAGCTCGTACAGCGACTCCTACGAGCAGTACTTC.

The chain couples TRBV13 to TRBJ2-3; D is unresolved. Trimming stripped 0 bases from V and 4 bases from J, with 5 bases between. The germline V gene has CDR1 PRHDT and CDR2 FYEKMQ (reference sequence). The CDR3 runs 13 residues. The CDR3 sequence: CASSLGRADTQYF. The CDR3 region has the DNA TGTGCCAGCAGCTTAGGCCGGGCAGATACGCAGTATTTT.

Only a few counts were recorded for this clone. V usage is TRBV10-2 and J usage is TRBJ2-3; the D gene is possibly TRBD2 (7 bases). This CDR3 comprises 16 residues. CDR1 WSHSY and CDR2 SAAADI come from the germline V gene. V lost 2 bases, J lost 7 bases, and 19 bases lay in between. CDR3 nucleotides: TGCGCCAGCAGTGAGCTCATCTCTGGGGGGGCCAATACGCAGTATTTT. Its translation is CASSELISGGANTQYF.

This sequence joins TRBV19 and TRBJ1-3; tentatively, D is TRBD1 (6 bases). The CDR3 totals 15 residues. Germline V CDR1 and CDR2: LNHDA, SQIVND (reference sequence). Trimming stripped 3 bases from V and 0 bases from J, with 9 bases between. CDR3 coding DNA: TGTGCCAGTAGTATTTCGACAGGCTCTGGAAACACCATATATTTT. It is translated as CASSISTGSGNTIYF.

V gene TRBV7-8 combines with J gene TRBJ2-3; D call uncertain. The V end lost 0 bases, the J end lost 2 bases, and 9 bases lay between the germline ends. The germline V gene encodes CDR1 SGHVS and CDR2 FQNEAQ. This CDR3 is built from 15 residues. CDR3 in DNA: TGTGCCAGCAGCTTAGCGCGTTTGCACACAGATACGCAGTATTTT. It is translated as CASSLARLHTDTQYF.

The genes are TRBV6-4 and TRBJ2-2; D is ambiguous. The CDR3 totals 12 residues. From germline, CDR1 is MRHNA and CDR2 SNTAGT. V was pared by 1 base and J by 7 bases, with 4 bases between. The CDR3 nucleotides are TGTGCCAGCAGTGACTTAGGCGGGGAGCTGTTTTTT. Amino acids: CASSDLGGELFF.

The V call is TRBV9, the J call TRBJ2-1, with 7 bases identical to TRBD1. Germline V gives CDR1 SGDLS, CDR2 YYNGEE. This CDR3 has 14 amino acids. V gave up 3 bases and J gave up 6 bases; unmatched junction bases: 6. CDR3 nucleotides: TGTGCCAGCAGCGGCCGGGACAGCGGCAATGAGCAGTTCTTC. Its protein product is CASSGRDSGNEQFF.